This TCR beta chain is drawn from a study of cytomegalovirus exposure and HLA in healthy donors. Study outcomes and limitations: Generally TCR sequences proved uncommon, though certain public TCRs appeared in numerous donors. Sequencing likely generated an artifact that appeared as a cluster of highly shared sequence variants.

Remarks on this clone: What it recognizes is unknown.

V dropped 7 bases and J dropped 8; count of bases not matched to a gene: 10. CDR1 is MNHEY and CDR2 is SVGAGI in the germline V gene. The CDR3 totals 13 residues. Amplification used 60 Vbeta primers and 13 Jbeta primers. Here immunoSEQ multiplex PCR was the method, and the copy in TCRdb shows in-frame clones only, minus some. The sample gives 100,000 to 150,000 clones, around 78% of which show up once; around 1.9% is in the top ten. The source material was PBMCs. This sequence originates from a woman between 45 and 65 years old in good health and CMV-seronegative. The chain recombines TRBV6-5 with TRBJ1-2; 7 bases are shared with TRBD1. The CDR3 is CASKKTGSLGYTF. The CDR3 region has the DNA TGTGCCAGCAAAAAGACAGGGTCTTTAGGCTACACCTTC.